The 21 T cell receptor beta chains presented below share a single source sample, sequenced in a study of T-cell memory formation after mild COVID-19. TCRdb ran MiXCR on the 5' RACE reads and lists one entry per CDR3 protein. The repertoire holds around 510,000 distinct CDR3 sequences, with roughly 22% as singletons. Specimen: PBMCs or a T cell subset sorted from them (not recorded which). The receptors here all came from an adult woman who had mild COVID-19 (a few samples of this study predate the infection). Cell type and time point are not known.

This clonotype was seen a handful of times. This chain links TRBV6-5 with TRBJ2-7; D gene unclear. Germline assignment: CDR1 MNHEY and CDR2 SVGAGI. The CDR3 spans 13 residues. Trimming pared 6 bases from V and 0 bases from J, leaving 9 bases between. CDR3 loop: CASRSNPSYEQYF. The CDR3 DNA reads TGTGCCAGCAGGTCAAACCCCTCCTACGAGCAGTACTTC.

This clonotype was seen at least ten times. The gene calls are TRBV7-8 and TRBJ1-4, with a weak D call TRBD1 (6 bases). Per germline, CDR1 SGHVS and CDR2 FQNEAQ. There are 16 residues in the CDR3. The V gene lost 4 bases and the J gene lost 10 bases, with 22 bases spanning the gap. As DNA, the CDR3 is TGTGCCAGCAGCTCCACCCAACCAGGGGAGAAGCGAAAACTGTTTTTT. Protein sequence: CASSSTQPGEKRKLFF.

This clonotype has more than one count but fewer than ten. J is TRBJ1-2 and V is TRBV4-3, with TRBD1 matching 7 bases. The CDR3 length is 14 residues. The ends lost 4 bases at V and 6 bases at J; junction bases unmatched: 8. Germline V gene lookup returns CDR1 LGHNA and CDR2 YSLEER. The CDR3 DNA follows: TGCGCCAGCAGCCGCCGACAGGGTCTAAATGGCTACACCTTC. Its protein is CASSRRQGLNGYTF.

The chain employs TRBV4-1 and TRBJ2-3, with D maybe TRBD2 (5 bases). Germline assignment: CDR1 MGHRA and CDR2 YSYEKL. This CDR3 has 13 residues. Trimming removed 1 base at V and 6 bases at J, with 8 bases between. CDR3 residues: CASSQVGEDTQYF. The CDR3 coding sequence is TGCGCCAGCAGCCAAGTTGGGGAGGATACGCAGTATTTT.

The rearrangement joins TRBV5-6 to TRBJ2-7; maybe TRBD1 (6 bases). This CDR3 spans 14 amino acids. Trimming cost V 7 bases and J 0 bases, with 14 bases left between them. Germline V gives CDR1 SGHDT, CDR2 YYEEEE. The CDR3 bases are TGTGCCAGCGGGCCTTCCAGGGGCTCCTACGAGCAGTACTTC. It yields the protein CASGPSRGSYEQYF.

This clonotype was counted only a few times. The V call is TRBV18, the J call TRBJ2-1; 14 nucleotides align to TRBD2. Germline CDR1 reads KGHSH; CDR2 reads LQKENI. This CDR3 comprises 18 residues. The V segment lost 3 bases and the J segment 0 bases; nucleotides outside the gene matches: 4. The chain's CDR3 is CASSPLGTSGSSYNEQFF. In nucleotides, the CDR3 is TGTGCCAGCTCACCGCTGGGGACTAGCGGGAGCTCCTACAATGAGCAGTTCTTC.

This clonotype has only a few counts. V and J are TRBV12-3 or TRBV12-4 and TRBJ1-2, with no clear D. The CDR3 consists of 13 residues. Deletions cut 5 bases from V and 4 bases from J, with 11 bases between. CDR3 region: CASSAIGFYGYTF. The CDR3 DNA reads as TGTGCCAGCAGTGCGATTGGGTTCTATGGCTACACCTTC.

V and J are TRBV27 and TRBJ2-7; D gene ambiguous. The CDR3 runs to 13 residues. Deletions cut 5 bases from V and 3 bases from J, with 11 bases between. The V gene's germline CDR1 is MNHEY and CDR2 SMNVEV (reference sequence). In DNA form, the CDR3 reads TGTGCCAGCAGTGTCTTAGCTCACTACGAGCAGTACTTC. Its translation: CASSVLAHYEQYF.

This clonotype showed up many times. The rearrangement links TRBV15 to TRBJ2-3, with D perhaps TRBD2 (6 bases). Germline loops: CDR1 LNHNV, CDR2 YYDKDF (reference sequence). Trimming cost V 5 bases and J 1 base, with 10 bases left between them. The CDR3 contains 14 residues. The CDR3 DNA reads TGTGCCACCAGCGTGGGGGAGGGCACAGATACGCAGTATTTT. Translation: CATSVGEGTDTQYF.

V gene TRBV4-1 combines with J gene TRBJ2-3; the match to TRBD2 covers 13 bases. CDR3 length: 18 amino acids. Losses at the gene ends were 4 bases for V and 5 bases for J; bases not matched to a gene: 12. The germline gives CDR1 MGHRA, CDR2 YSYEKL. The CDR3: CASSPGLAGVFSEDTQYF. In nucleotides, the CDR3 is TGCGCCAGCAGCCCCGGACTAGCGGGAGTTTTCTCCGAAGATACGCAGTATTTT.

This clonotype was seen at least ten times. The J gene is TRBJ2-3, the V gene TRBV9, with TRBD2 as a possible D gene (6 bases). Germline V gene data show CDR1 as SGDLS and CDR2 as YYNGEE. Trimming removed 1 base at V and 0 bases at J, with 15 bases between. The CDR3 length is 17 residues. CDR3 bases: TGTGCCAGCAGCGTAAGGGACTTCCACTCTAGCACAGATACGCAGTATTTT. Translated, it gives CASSVRDFHSSTDTQYF.

The chain links TRBV20-1 to TRBJ2-4; 14 bases map to TRBD2. V lost 3 bases and J lost 0; bases outside the gene matches: 7. This CDR3 has 18 amino acids. Germline CDR1 and CDR2: DFQATT and SNEGSKA (reference sequence). The CDR3: CSASPGLAGVKAKNIQYF. The CDR3 nucleotides read TGCAGTGCTAGTCCGGGACTAGCGGGAGTTAAAGCCAAAAACATTCAGTACTTC.

This clonotype was counted ten times or more. The chain couples TRBV7-9 to TRBJ2-5, with D uncertain. Trimming took 1 base from V and 4 from J, leaving 13 bases between them. CDR3 length: 15 residues. Germline-derived CDR1 and CDR2 are SEHNR and FQNEAQ (reference sequence). The CDR3 reads CASSLEVLLGETQYF. The CDR3 region has the DNA TGTGCCAGCAGCTTAGAGGTCCTACTCGGAGAGACCCAGTACTTC.

This clonotype has more than one count but fewer than ten. The rearrangement joins TRBV28 to TRBJ2-1, with unresolved D. The CDR3 loop spans 15 amino acids. V was trimmed by 6 bases and J by 0 bases, leaving 12 bases between them. The germline gives CDR1 MDHEN, CDR2 SYDVKM. CDR3 amino acids: CASSWALSSYNEQFF. CDR3 nucleotide sequence: TGTGCCAGCAGCTGGGCGCTGAGCTCCTACAATGAGCAGTTCTTC.

The chain couples TRBV10-3 to TRBJ2-3; TRBD1 might be the D (6 bases). Germline V lookup: CDR1 ENHRY, CDR2 SYGVKD. V was trimmed by 10 bases and J by 4 bases, leaving 15 bases between them. The CDR3 length is 13 residues. DNA of the CDR3: TGTGCCACCAGGCAGGGGTCCGCAGATACGCAGTATTTT. This translates into CATRQGSADTQYF.

This clonotype appeared many times. The rearrangement links TRBV5-1 to TRBJ1-1; TRBD1 matches at 10 bases. CDR3 size: 14 residues. Germline trimming cut 4 bases from V and 4 bases from J; bases unmatched to any gene: 4. Germline CDR1 SGHRS, CDR2 YFSETQ. The chain's CDR3 is CASSRQGASTEAFF. The CDR3, as DNA: TGCGCCAGCAGCCGACAGGGGGCTAGCACTGAAGCTTTCTTT.

This clonotype came up a few times. The chain employs TRBV6-5 and TRBJ2-7, with a tentative D call TRBD1 (7 bases). V lost 3 bases and J lost 3, with 15 bases in between. In germline, CDR1 is MNHEY, CDR2 SVGAGI. This CDR3 region has 15 residues. CDR3 region: CASSYGGGVYYEQYF. CDR3 DNA sequence: TGTGCCAGCAGTTATGGAGGGGGCGTATACTACGAGCAGTACTTC.

At least ten counts were recorded for this clonotype. The rearrangement joins TRBV5-1 to TRBJ1-4; D not resolved. Trimming pared 3 bases from V and 3 bases from J, leaving 12 bases between. This CDR3 has 15 residues. Germline assignment: CDR1 SGHRS and CDR2 YFSETQ. The CDR3 sequence: CASSSDGRANEKLFF. As DNA, the CDR3 is TGCGCCAGCAGCTCGGACGGGAGGGCTAATGAAAAACTGTTTTTT.

V usage is TRBV11-2 and J usage is TRBJ2-7; D is uncertain. The germline V gene encodes CDR1 SGHAT and CDR2 FQNNGV. CDR3 size: 17 residues. Trimming removed 3 bases from V and 3 bases from J, with 21 bases in between. The chain's CDR3 is CASSFGRGPLTFYEQYF. CDR3 bases: TGTGCCAGCAGCTTCGGGCGTGGGCCTCTGACTTTCTACGAGCAGTACTTC.

The V and J genes are TRBV29-1 and TRBJ2-7; possible D gene TRBD2, 5 bases. The CDR3 has 10 residues. The V and J ends lost 7 bases and 3 bases respectively, with 7 bases between them. CDR1 SQVTM and CDR2 ANQGSEA come from the germline V gene. The CDR3 DNA reads as TGCAGCGCCGGGGTCTACGAGCAGTACTTC. Translated: CSAGVYEQYF.

In this sample, this clonotype turned up a few times. DNA of the CDR3: TGTGCCAGCACCGATAGGGAGGGCGGGGAGACCCAGTACTTC. Amino acid sequence: CASTDREGGETQYF. The chain links TRBV12-3 or TRBV12-4 to TRBJ2-5; 7 positions match TRBD2. The CDR3 has 14 residues. Losses at the gene ends were 7 bases for V and 5 bases for J; bases not matched to a gene: 10.